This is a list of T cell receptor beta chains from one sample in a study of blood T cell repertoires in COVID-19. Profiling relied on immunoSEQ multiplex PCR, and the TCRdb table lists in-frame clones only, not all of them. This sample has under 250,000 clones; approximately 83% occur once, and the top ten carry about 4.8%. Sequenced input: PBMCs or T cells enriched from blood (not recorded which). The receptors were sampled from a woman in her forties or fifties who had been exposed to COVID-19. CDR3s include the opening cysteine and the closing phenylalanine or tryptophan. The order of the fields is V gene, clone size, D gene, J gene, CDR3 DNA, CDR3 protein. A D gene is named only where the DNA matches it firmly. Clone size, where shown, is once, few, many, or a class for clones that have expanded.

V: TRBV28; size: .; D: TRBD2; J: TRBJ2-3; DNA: TGTGCCAGCTTTAGCGGGGCTACGGATACGCAGTATTTT; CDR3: CASFSGATDTQYF
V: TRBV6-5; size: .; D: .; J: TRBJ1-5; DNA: TGTGCCAGCACTACGCAGGGGTCAAGTCAGCCCCAGCATTTT; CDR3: CASTTQGSSQPQHF
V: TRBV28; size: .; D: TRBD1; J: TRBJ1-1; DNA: TGTGCCAGCAGCCTCCAGGGGGCCCCTGAAGCTTTCTTT; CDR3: CASSLQGAPEAFF
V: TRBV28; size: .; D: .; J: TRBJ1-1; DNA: TGTGCCAGCAGTTTGGATTCGGGTAGCACTGAAGCTTTCTTT; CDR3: CASSLDSGSTEAFF
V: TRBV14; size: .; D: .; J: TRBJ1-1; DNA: TGTGCCAGCAGCCAAGATCCCCGACGAAACAGGAACACTGAAGCTTTCTTT; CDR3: CASSQDPRRNRNTEAFF
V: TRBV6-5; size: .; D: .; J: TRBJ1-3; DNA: TGTGCCAGCCAGGGATCTGGAAACACCATATATTTT; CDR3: CASQGSGNTIYF
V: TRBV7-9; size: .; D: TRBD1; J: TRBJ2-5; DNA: TGTGCCAGCAGCTTGACAGGGTCCGGGGAGACCCAGTACTTC; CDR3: CASSLTGSGETQYF
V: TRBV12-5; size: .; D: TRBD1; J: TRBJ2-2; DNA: TGTGCTAGTGGTTTGGTAGCGGGACAGGGTACCACCGGGGAGCTGTTTTTT; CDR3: CASGLVAGQGTTGELFF
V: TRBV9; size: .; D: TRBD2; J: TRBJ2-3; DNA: TGTGCCAGCAGCGTAGGAGGCGGGGGGCCTCGGGATACGCAGTATTTT; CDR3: CASSVGGGGPRDTQYF
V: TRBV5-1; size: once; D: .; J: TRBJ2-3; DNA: TGCGCCAGCAGCTTGGATAAGGGGAGCACAGATACGCAGTATTTT; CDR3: CASSLDKGSTDTQYF
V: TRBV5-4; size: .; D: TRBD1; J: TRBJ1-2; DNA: TGTGCCAGCAGCCCCCGAGGCCTAGACAGGGGCTATGGCTACACCTTC; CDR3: CASSPRGLDRGYGYTF
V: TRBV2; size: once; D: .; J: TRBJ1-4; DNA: TGTGCCAGCAGTGAAGTCCATTGGGAGGAAACTGCAACTAATGAAAAACTGTTTTTT; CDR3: CASSEVHWEETATNEKLFF
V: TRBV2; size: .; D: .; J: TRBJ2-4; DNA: TGTGCCAGCAGTGATCCCGTCCCAGCGACAGAAATTCAGTACTTC; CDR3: CASSDPVPATEIQYF
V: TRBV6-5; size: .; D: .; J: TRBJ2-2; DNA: TGTGCCAGCAGTATCGGGGGAACGAACACCGGGGAGCTGTTTTTT; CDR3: CASSIGGTNTGELFF
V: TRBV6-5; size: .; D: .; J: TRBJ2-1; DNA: TGTGCCAGCAGGACGGGGGACTCCTACAATGAGCAGTTCTTC; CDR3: CASRTGDSYNEQFF
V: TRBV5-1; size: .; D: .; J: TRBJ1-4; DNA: TGCGCCAGCAGCTCCTGGGGGGATTCTAATGAAAAACTGTTTTTT; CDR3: CASSSWGDSNEKLFF
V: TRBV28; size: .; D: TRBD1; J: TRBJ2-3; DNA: TGTGCCAGCCGCTTGAGGGGGCGCACAGATACGCAGTATTTT; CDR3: CASRLRGRTDTQYF
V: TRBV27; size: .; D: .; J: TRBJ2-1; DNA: TGTGCCAGCAGGGAGGCTTACAATGAGCAGTTCTTC; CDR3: CASREAYNEQFF
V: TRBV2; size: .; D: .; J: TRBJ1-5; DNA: TGTGCCAGCACGTTATATAGCAATCAGCCCCAGCATTTT; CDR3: CASTLYSNQPQHF
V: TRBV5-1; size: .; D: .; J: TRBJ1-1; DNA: TGCGCCAGCAGCTTCGGGGGAAGGGCTTTCTTT; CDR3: CASSFGGRAFF
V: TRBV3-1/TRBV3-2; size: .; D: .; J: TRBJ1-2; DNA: TGTGCCAGCACCAAAGGGGACTACGGGGCCTATGGCTACACCTTC; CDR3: CASTKGDYGAYGYTF
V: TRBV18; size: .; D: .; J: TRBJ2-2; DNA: TGTGCCAGCTCGCTCTATTCAGGGGCCGGGGAGCTGTTTTTT; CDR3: CASSLYSGAGELFF
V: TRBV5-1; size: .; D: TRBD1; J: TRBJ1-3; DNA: TGCGCCAGCAGCTTGGTCGGGACAGGGAGCCGGGGAAACACCATATATTTT; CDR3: CASSLVGTGSRGNTIYF